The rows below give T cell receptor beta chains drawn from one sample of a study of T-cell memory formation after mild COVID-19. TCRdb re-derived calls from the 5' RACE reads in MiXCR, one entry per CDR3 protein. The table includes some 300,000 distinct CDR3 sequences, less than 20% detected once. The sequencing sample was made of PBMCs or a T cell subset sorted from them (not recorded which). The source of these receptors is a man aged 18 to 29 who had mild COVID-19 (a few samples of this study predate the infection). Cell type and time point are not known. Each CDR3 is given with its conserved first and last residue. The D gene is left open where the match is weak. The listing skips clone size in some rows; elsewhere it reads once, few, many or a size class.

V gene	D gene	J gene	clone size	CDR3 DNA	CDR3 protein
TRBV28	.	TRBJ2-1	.	TGTGCCAGCAGTTTAGGGGGGGCGCGGAAGGATGAGCAGTTCTTC	CASSLGGARKDEQFF
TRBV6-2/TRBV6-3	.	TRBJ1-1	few	TGTGCCAGCGGCCACATCGGGGAGACCACTGAAGCTTTCTTT	CASGHIGETTEAFF
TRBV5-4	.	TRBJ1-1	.	TGTGCCAGCAGCTTCGGGACACCAAGCGACGTTACTGAAGCTTTCTTT	CASSFGTPSDVTEAFF
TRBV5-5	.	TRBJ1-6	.	TGTGCCAGCAGCTTAGGGGGGGGGACCTCACCCCTCCACTTT	CASSLGGGTSPLHF
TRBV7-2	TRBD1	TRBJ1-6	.	TGTGCCAGCAGCTTAGCCCAGGGGGCAAATTCACCCCTCCACTTT	CASSLAQGANSPLHF
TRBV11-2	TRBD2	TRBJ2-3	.	TGTGCCAGCAGCTCCCCCCTGGGGCTAGCGGGGATGCAAGATACGCAGTATTTT	CASSSPLGLAGMQDTQYF
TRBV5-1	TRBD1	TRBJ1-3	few	TGCGCCAGCAGCTTGGGGGGGACAGGGACTTCTGGAAACACCATATATTTT	CASSLGGTGTSGNTIYF
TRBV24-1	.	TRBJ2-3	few	TGTGCCACTAGAGATTCGGCCGTCGCAGATACGCAGTATTTT	CATRDSAVADTQYF
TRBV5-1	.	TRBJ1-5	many	TGCGCCAGCAGCTCGGACGGGGGCCAGCCCCAGCATTTT	CASSSDGGQPQHF
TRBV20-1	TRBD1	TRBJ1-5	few	TGCAGTGGTTTTGGGGACAGTAATCAGCCCCAGCATTTT	CSGFGDSNQPQHF
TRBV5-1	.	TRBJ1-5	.	TGCGCCAGCAGCTTCGATAATCCAAATCAGCCCCAGCATTTT	CASSFDNPNQPQHF
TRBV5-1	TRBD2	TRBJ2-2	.	TGCGCCAGCAAAGTCGAGCGGGGGGTTGCGAACACCGGGGAGCTGTTTTTT	CASKVERGVANTGELFF
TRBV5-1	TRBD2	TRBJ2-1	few	TGCGCCAGCAGCTTGCGGGGGGAAACCTACAATGAGCAGTTCTTC	CASSLRGETYNEQFF
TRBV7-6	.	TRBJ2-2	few	TGTGCCAGCAGCTTAGTCCGCACCGGGGAGCTGTTTTTT	CASSLVRTGELFF
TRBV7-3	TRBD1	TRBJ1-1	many	TGTGCCAGCAGCTGGTACAGGGGATCTGAAGCTTTCTTT	CASSWYRGSEAFF
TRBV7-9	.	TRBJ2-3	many	TGTGCCAGCAGCCCCAGATGGGGACTGAGCACAGATACGCAGTATTTT	CASSPRWGLSTDTQYF
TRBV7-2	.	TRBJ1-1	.	TGTGCCAGCAGCAACGGCCAGAACACTGAAGCTTTCTTT	CASSNGQNTEAFF
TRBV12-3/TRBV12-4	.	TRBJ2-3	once	TGTGCCAGCAGCCCCTGGACAGTCAGCACAGATACGCAGTATTTT	CASSPWTVSTDTQYF
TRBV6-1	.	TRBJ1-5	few	TGTGCCAGCAGTGGGGGAGGGGTCTGGCCCCAGCATTTT	CASSGGGVWPQHF
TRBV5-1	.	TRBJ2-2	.	TGCGCCAGCAGCTTTAGGCCAGGTGGTAACGGGGAGCTGTTTTTT	CASSFRPGGNGELFF
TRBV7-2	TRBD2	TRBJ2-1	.	TGTGCCAGCAGCTTAGGGGAGGGTAGCGCCATCTACAATGAGCAGTTCTTC	CASSLGEGSAIYNEQFF
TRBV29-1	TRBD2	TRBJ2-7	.	TGCAGCGTTGAAAGTAGCGGGGACTACGAGCAGTACTTC	CSVESSGDYEQYF
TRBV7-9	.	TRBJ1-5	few	TGTGCCAGCAGTTCCGGACAGAAACAGCCCCAGCATTTT	CASSSGQKQPQHF
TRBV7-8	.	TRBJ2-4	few	TGTGCCAGCAGCTTGGACTTGACCAAAAACATTCAGTACTTC	CASSLDLTKNIQYF
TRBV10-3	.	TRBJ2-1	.	TGTGCCATCAGTGAGTCCGGAAGAAATGAGCAGTTCTTC	CAISESGRNEQFF
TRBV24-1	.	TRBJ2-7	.	TGTGCCACCAGTGTTCGGCTTGCAGACTACTACGAGCAGTACTTC	CATSVRLADYYEQYF
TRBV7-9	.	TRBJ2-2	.	TGTGCCAGCAGCCGCCCGGGGCGCGGCACCGGGGAGCTGTTTTTT	CASSRPGRGTGELFF
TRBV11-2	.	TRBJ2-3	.	TGTGCCAGCAGCTTACGAACGGGGGCAAGCAAAGATACGCAGTATTTT	CASSLRTGASKDTQYF
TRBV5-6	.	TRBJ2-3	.	TGTGCCAGCAGCTTAGGGACCCACAACACAGATACGCAGTATTTT	CASSLGTHNTDTQYF
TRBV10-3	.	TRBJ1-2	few	TGTGCCATCAGTGAGTCTCCCCGAAGGGGGTATGGCTACACCTTC	CAISESPRRGYGYTF
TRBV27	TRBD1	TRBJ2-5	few	TGTGCCAGCAGTCTGAGACAGGGGCTAACCCAGTACTTC	CASSLRQGLTQYF
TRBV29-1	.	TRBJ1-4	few	TGCAGCGTTTCCGGGACTGGAGGCTCTAATGAAAAACTGTTTTTT	CSVSGTGGSNEKLFF